The next 30 T cell receptor beta chains were all read from a single sample in a study of Ad26.COV2.S vaccination and SARS-CoV-2 variants (dated by TCRdb to about 2021). This sample's treatment or condition label indicates: approximately 18 received Ad26.COV2.S at low or high dose, single or two shots; five or six received placebo; per-sample allocation not given. Repertoires of vaccine and placebo recipients were sequenced from samples collected on day 63 after the first injection. The library was produced with the immunoSEQ multiplex PCR assay. TCRdb's version of the immuneACCESS table is confined to in-frame rearrangements and falls short of the full clone set. An unresolved V gene accounts for under half of the shortfall where checked; the remainder is of unknown origin. Counted in this sample were 300,000 to 500,000 clones; more than 85% of them appeared once. Clones ranked in the top ten supply roughly 3% of the sample.

The sequences come from peripheral blood, collected in a trial of Ad26.COV2.S vaccine versus placebo. These receptors originate from a person between 18 and 65 years old who received the Ad26.COV2.S COVID-19 vaccine or a placebo.

V and J are TRBV21-1 and TRBJ1-4; the table's TRBD1 call for D was not verified on the DNA. TRBV21-1 has pseudogene status. The CDR3 sequence is 15 residues long. CDR3 nucleotides: TGTGCCAGCAAGTGGCTTGTTGCAACTAATGAAAAACTGTTTTTT. It yields the protein CASKWLVATNEKLFF.

CDR3 DNA: TGTGCCAGCAGTCCCCGGTCTGGGGGGCGAATGGCGCAGTATTTT. Translating it yields CASSPRSGGRMAQYF. The chain recombines TRBV27 with TRBJ2-3, with D perhaps being TRBD1 or TRBD2 (6 bases each). The CDR3 has 15 residues. Germline CDR1 MNHEY, CDR2 SMNVEV (reference sequence). The V and J ends lost 5 bases and 10 bases respectively, with 22 bases between them.

The V and J genes are TRBV2 and TRBJ1-6; a possible D gene is TRBD1 (6 bases). The germline gives CDR1 SNHLY, CDR2 FYNNEI. The CDR3 extends over 15 amino acids. Trimming shortened V by 6 bases and J by 3 bases, and 12 bases separated the two germline ends. DNA for the CDR3: TGTGCCAGCAGCCGGGACATGGGCTATAATTCACCCCTCCACTTT. This translates into CASSRDMGYNSPLHF.

The rearrangement links TRBV20-1 to TRBJ1-2; D ambiguous. Trimming shortened V by 1 base and J by 7 bases, and 7 bases separated the two germline ends. Germline loops: CDR1 DFQATT, CDR2 SNEGSKA (reference sequence). The CDR3 spans 11 residues. CDR3 loop: CSARAVTGYTF. DNA of the CDR3: TGCAGTGCTAGAGCCGTGACTGGCTACACCTTC.

The J gene is TRBJ2-7, the V gene TRBV30, with 9 bases aligning to TRBD1. From germline, CDR1 is GTSNPN and CDR2 SVGIG (reference sequence). Trimming removed 3 bases from V and 4 bases from J; junction bases left unmatched: 10. The CDR3 runs 15 residues. CDR3: CAWRTGGQGRYEQYF. CDR3 sequence (DNA): TGTGCCTGGAGGACGGGGGGACAGGGACGGTACGAGCAGTACTTC.

The chain recombines TRBV27 with TRBJ2-3; a weak D match, TRBD2 (5 bases). The CDR3 covers 14 residues. CDR1 is MNHEY, CDR2 SMNVEV, per germline (reference sequence). Between the trimmed V and J ends, which lost 8 bases and 1 base, there was a span of 13 bases. CDR3 in amino acids: CASAGISRTDTQYF. In nucleotides, the CDR3 is TGTGCCAGCGCCGGGATCAGTCGCACAGATACGCAGTATTTT.

The gene calls are TRBV24-1 and TRBJ1-5; D unclear. V lost 3 bases and J lost 0, with 5 bases in between. The germline CDR1 and CDR2 sequences are KGHDR and SFDVKD. CDR3 length: 14 amino acids. CDR3 in amino acids: CATSDPYSNQPQHF. CDR3 bases: TGTGCCACCAGTGATCCATATAGCAATCAGCCCCAGCATTTT.

This clone was counted once. This rearrangement joins TRBV12-3 or TRBV12-4 to TRBJ2-2; D remains unclear. V was trimmed by 3 bases and J by 6 bases, leaving 8 bases between them. The CDR3 loop spans 13 amino acids. CDR3 region: CASSFEVAGELFF. The CDR3 DNA sequence: TGTGCCAGCAGTTTCGAGGTGGCCGGGGAGCTGTTTTTT.

V is TRBV4-3 and J is TRBJ1-1; 8 bases match TRBD1. CDR3 size: 15 residues. After removal of 4 bases from V and 0 bases from J, the junction contained 4 bases not matched to a gene. Germline V CDR1 and CDR2: LGHNA, YSLEER. The CDR3 nucleotides read TGCGCCAGCAGCCCGGGGACAGGTCTGAACACTGAAGCTTTCTTT. Protein sequence: CASSPGTGLNTEAFF.

The chain recombines TRBV10-3 with TRBJ1-6; maybe TRBD1 (6 bases). Germline-derived CDR1 and CDR2 are ENHRY and SYGVKD. The CDR3 sequence is 17 residues long. Trimming took 1 base from V and 6 from J, leaving 16 bases between them. This chain's CDR3 is CAISEFDAGVFNSPLHF. Here the CDR3 DNA reads TGTGCCATCAGTGAGTTTGATGCAGGGGTTTTTAATTCACCCCTCCACTTT.

The chain is built from TRBV7-9 and TRBJ2-3, with D possibly TRBD2 on 6 matching bases. Trimming removed 1 base from V and 4 bases from J, with 21 bases in between. Germline V gene sequence: CDR1 SEHNR, CDR2 FQNEAQ (reference sequence). The CDR3 covers 18 residues. CDR3 DNA sequence: TGTGCCAGCAGCTTAGTGAGTTGGGCGGGGTATGACGCAGATACGCAGTATTTT. It encodes CASSLVSWAGYDADTQYF.

The chain is built from TRBV7-2 and TRBJ2-7, with TRBD1 matching over 9 bases. The V and J ends lost 5 bases and 2 bases, in that order; junction bases with no gene match: 7. Germline loops: CDR1 SGHTA, CDR2 FQGNSA. CDR3 size: 15 residues. CDR3 protein: CASSHTGTGPYEQYF. The CDR3 DNA sequence: TGTGCCAGCAGCCACACCGGGACAGGGCCCTACGAGCAGTACTTC.

The chain couples TRBV9 to TRBJ1-2; the D is unclear. Germline-derived CDR1 and CDR2 are SGDLS and YYNGEE. The CDR3 totals 14 residues. The V end was cut by 5 bases, the J end by 3 bases, with 14 bases between. The CDR3 region has the DNA TGTGCCAGCAGGGATACTACCTCTTACTATGGCTACACCTTC. Its translation: CASRDTTSYYGYTF.

Concerning this clone: Other DNA sequences in the same sample also yield this CDR3. The genes are TRBV5-1 and TRBJ2-5, with D uncertain. The CDR3 is 11 amino acids. The germline V gene has CDR1 SGHRS and CDR2 YFSETQ. V lost 0 bases, J lost 5 bases, and 2 bases lay in between. For the CDR3, the DNA is TGCGCCAGCAGCTTGGAGGAGACCCAGTACTTC. It encodes CASSLEETQYF.

The chain joins TRBV5-8 to TRBJ1-5; D uncertain. The V and J ends lost 1 base and 3 bases respectively, with 8 bases between them. This CDR3 region has 14 residues. Germline V CDR1 and CDR2: SGHTS, YDEGEE. The CDR3 coding sequence is TGTGCCAGCAGCTTGCCCAGGCTCAATCAGCCCCAGCATTTT. This sequence encodes CASSLPRLNQPQHF.

J is TRBJ2-3 and V is TRBV6-5; a weak D match, TRBD2 (6 bases). Trimming left V 6 bases short and J 5 bases short, with 15 bases between. Germline V gene data show CDR1 as MNHEY and CDR2 as SVGAGI. The CDR3 extends over 14 amino acids. CDR3: CASRLDLGGDTQYF. The CDR3 DNA is TGTGCCAGCAGGCTGGACCTGGGGGGAGATACGCAGTATTTT.

The CDR3 coding sequence is TGTGCCAGCAGATTTGACAGGGTAGAGGGCTACACCTTC. Its protein product is CASRFDRVEGYTF. The chain is built from TRBV12-3 or TRBV12-4 and TRBJ1-2; 7 positions match TRBD1. The CDR3 totals 13 residues. V lost 6 bases to trimming and J lost 8 bases; unmatched junction nucleotides: 9.

The chain joins TRBV7-8 to TRBJ1-3, with 7 bases lining up with TRBD1. Germline CDR1 and CDR2: SGHVS and FQNEAQ. The CDR3 has 14 amino acids. V shed 2 bases, J shed 6 bases, and the junction held 4 bases outside the gene matches. CDR3 bases: TGTGCCAGCAGCTTATCCAGGGGGGAAAACACCATATATTTT. Amino acid sequence: CASSLSRGENTIYF.

This chain links TRBV10-1 with TRBJ1-1, with no clear D. Trimming pared 9 bases from V and 0 bases from J, leaving 11 bases between. The CDR3 sequence is 13 residues long. Germline assignment: CDR1 WNHNN and CDR2 SYGVQD (reference sequence). DNA for the CDR3: TGCGCCAGTAGTCCAGATTTGAACACTGAAGCTTTCTTT. Encoded protein: CASSPDLNTEAFF.

The V gene is TRBV4-1, the J gene TRBJ1-2; D remains ambiguous. Germline CDR1 and CDR2: MGHRA and YSYEKL. V lost 0 bases and J 12 bases, leaving 23 bases between the germline ends. The CDR3 contains 16 residues. CDR3 coding DNA: TGCGCCAGCAGCCAAGATGGAACAGCAGACGACCCTTGGCACACCTTC. It is translated as CASSQDGTADDPWHTF.

The chain is built from TRBV19 and TRBJ2-4, with TRBD1 identical over 8 bases. The CDR3 totals 15 residues. Germline values: CDR1 LNHDA, CDR2 SQIVND (reference sequence). J was trimmed by 8 bases and V by 3 bases; bases with no gene match: 9. The CDR3 sequence: CASSIATGVLHIQYF. CDR3 in DNA: TGTGCCAGTAGTATTGCGACAGGGGTTTTGCACATTCAGTACTTC. The variable domain in full, completed from reference TRBV19 and TRBJ2-4, reads DGGITQSPKYLFRKEGQNVTLSCEQNLNHDAMYWYRQDPGQGLRLIYYSQIVNDFQKGDIAEGYSVSREKKESFPLTVTSAQKNPTAFYLCASSIATGVLHIQYFGAGTRLSVL.

The chain carries TRBV7-2 and TRBJ2-7; tentative D call: TRBD2 (5 bases). With 2 bases removed from V and 3 bases from J, the gap between germline ends came to 11 bases. Per the germline V gene, CDR1 is SGHTA and CDR2 is FQGNSA. The CDR3 is 14 amino acids. The CDR3 nucleotides are TGTGCCAGCAGCTTACAACTAGGGAGCTACGAGCAGTACTTC. This sequence encodes CASSLQLGSYEQYF.

V usage is TRBV28 and J usage is TRBJ2-3; D is tentatively TRBD1 or TRBD2 (5 bases each). Trimming took 5 bases from V and 4 from J, leaving 13 bases between them. Germline loops: CDR1 MDHEN, CDR2 SYDVKM. The CDR3 extends over 14 amino acids. The CDR3 DNA sequence: TGTGCCAGCAGTACGGGGCTCCTCTCAGATACGCAGTATTTT. As protein: CASSTGLLSDTQYF.

On this clone: Within the sample, other DNA sequences also encode this same CDR3. The chain uses TRBV7-2 and TRBJ1-1, with no clear D. V was trimmed by 1 base and J by 2 bases, leaving 11 bases between them. Germline V gives CDR1 SGHTA, CDR2 FQGNSA. This CDR3 is 15 amino acids long. The CDR3 is CASSLVAGLNTEAFF. DNA for the CDR3: TGTGCCAGCAGCTTAGTGGCTGGCCTTAACACTGAAGCTTTCTTT. Using reference TRBV7-2 and TRBJ1-1 for the parts outside the CDR3, the full variable domain is GAGVSQSPSNKVTEKGKDVELRCDPISGHTALYWYRQSLGQGLEFLIYFQGNSAPDKSGLPSDRFSAERTGGSVSTLTIQRTQQEDSAVYLCASSLVAGLNTEAFFGQGTRLTVV.

The chain joins TRBV2 to TRBJ1-3; maybe TRBD1 (5 bases). Germline lookup yields CDR1 SNHLY and CDR2 FYNNEI. There are 13 residues in the CDR3. Trimming pared 3 bases from V and 4 bases from J, leaving 7 bases between. CDR3 DNA sequence: TGTGCCAGCAGTGACAGGGCCGGAAACACCATATATTTT. Translating gives CASSDRAGNTIYF.

The rearrangement links TRBV15 to TRBJ2-1; D unresolved. The CDR3 has 12 residues. V gave up 0 bases and J gave up 6 bases, with 3 bases separating them. The V gene's germline CDR1 is LNHNV and CDR2 YYDKDF (reference sequence). CDR3: CATSRDFNEQFF. For the CDR3, the DNA is TGTGCCACCAGCAGAGATTTCAATGAGCAGTTCTTC.

The J gene is TRBJ1-1, the V gene TRBV14, with 7 bases matching TRBD1. Trimming at V came to 4 bases and at J to 5 bases, leaving 4 bases not matched to a gene. CDR3 length equals 13 residues. Germline lookup yields CDR1 SGHDN and CDR2 FVKESK. The CDR3 is CASSPTGRTEAFF. In DNA, the CDR3 is TGTGCCAGCAGCCCGACAGGGCGGACTGAAGCTTTCTTT.

The chain employs TRBV2 and TRBJ2-7; 7 nucleotides match TRBD1. V lost 3 bases, J lost 2 bases, and 4 bases stayed unmatched. Per the germline V gene, CDR1 is SNHLY and CDR2 is FYNNEI. The length of the CDR3 is 14 residues. The CDR3 coding sequence is TGTGCCAGCAGTGAGGACAGGCCAACCTACGAGCAGTACTTC. Its protein product is CASSEDRPTYEQYF.

The V gene is TRBV5-1, the J gene TRBJ1-1; TRBD1 is a possible D gene (6 bases). The V and J ends lost 4 bases and 11 bases respectively, with 21 bases between them. Germline values: CDR1 SGHRS, CDR2 YFSETQ. This CDR3 is built from 14 residues. The CDR3 reads CASSPDRPVEAAFF. The CDR3 nucleotides are TGCGCCAGCAGCCCGGACAGACCGGTAGAGGCGGCTTTCTTT.

The chain employs TRBV27 and TRBJ1-1; D ambiguous. This CDR3 has 13 residues. CDR1 is MNHEY, CDR2 SMNVEV, per germline (reference sequence). V lost 3 bases and J 7 bases, leaving 12 bases between the germline ends. The CDR3 sequence: CASSLLVRGEAFF. The CDR3 bases are TGTGCCAGCAGTTTGCTTGTCCGGGGTGAAGCTTTCTTT.